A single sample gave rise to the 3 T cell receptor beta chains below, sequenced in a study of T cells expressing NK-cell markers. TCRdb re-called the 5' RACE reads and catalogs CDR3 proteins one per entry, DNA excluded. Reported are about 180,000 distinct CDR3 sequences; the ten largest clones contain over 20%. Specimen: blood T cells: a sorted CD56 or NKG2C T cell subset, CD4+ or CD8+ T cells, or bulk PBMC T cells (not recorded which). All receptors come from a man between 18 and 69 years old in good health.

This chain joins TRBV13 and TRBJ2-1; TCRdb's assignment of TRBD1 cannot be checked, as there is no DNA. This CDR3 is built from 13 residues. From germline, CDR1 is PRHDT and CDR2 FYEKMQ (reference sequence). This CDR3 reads CASSLGLGKGQFF. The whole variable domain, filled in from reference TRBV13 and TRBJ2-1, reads AAGVIQSPRHLIKEKRETATLKCYPIPRHDTVYWYQQGPGQDPQFLISFYEKMQSDKGSIPDRFSAQQFSDYHSELNMSSLELGDSALYFCASSLGLGKGQFFGPGTRLTVL.

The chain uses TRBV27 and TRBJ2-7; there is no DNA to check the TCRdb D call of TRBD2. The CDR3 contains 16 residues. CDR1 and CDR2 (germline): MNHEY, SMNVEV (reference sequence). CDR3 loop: CASSLSPAGDLYEQYF.

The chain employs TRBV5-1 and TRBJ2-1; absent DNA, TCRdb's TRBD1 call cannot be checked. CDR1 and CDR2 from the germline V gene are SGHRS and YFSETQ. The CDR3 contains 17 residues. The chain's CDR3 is CASSYPRSRDDYNEQFF.